This T cell receptor beta chain originates from a study of T cell responses to AZD1222 COVID-19 vaccine. Study-wide points: Donors were largely white British and mainly female; clonal diversity was possibly underestimated. Spike-specific TCR breadth rose after two AZD1222 doses, and depth rose as well.

TCRdb keeps only in-frame clones here, not all; method: immunoSEQ multiplex PCR. Among 150,000 to 200,000 clones, approximately 90% were seen once, and the ten largest hold more than 4%. Details on this clone: No antigen is known for it.

The CDR3 has 15 residues. The V gene's germline CDR1 is MNHEY and CDR2 SVGAGI. V dropped 3 bases and J dropped 4; count of bases not matched to a gene: 4. This sequence originates from an adult who received the MenACWY meningococcal vaccine as a control. This sample comprised peripheral blood, obtained 28 days after the second dose of the MenACWY control vaccine. The rearrangement joins TRBV6-5 to TRBJ2-2, with 8 nucleotides matching TRBD1. In DNA, the CDR3 is TGTGCCAGCAGTTATGGGACAGGACCCACCGGGGAGCTGTTTTTT. This gives the protein CASSYGTGPTGELFF.